The present T cell receptor (beta chain) was sequenced within a study of neurological immune-mediated disorders. This clonotype was observed many times. CDR1 SGHRS and CDR2 YFSETQ come from the germline V gene. The junction had 11 bases not matched to a gene; V was cut back by 7 bases and J by 5 bases. The CDR3 covers 15 residues. Sample time point: longitudinal time-point 3. Synthesis of cDNA was accomplished via 5'RACE employing 10-nucleotide random UMIs. From the 5' RACE reads, TCRdb called clonotypes with MiXCR, one entry per CDR3 protein. This sample yields more than 100,000 distinct CDR3 sequences, of which 10% to 11% are seen a single time; 3.1% belongs to the top ten.

The clonotype was recovered from a female donor with HTLV-1-associated myelopathy (HAM/TSP). The V and J genes are TRBV5-1 and TRBJ2-2; 7 bases match TRBD1. Input material: PBMCs. CDR3 protein: CASGNRDSKTGELFF. CDR3 sequence (DNA): TGCGCCAGCGGTAACCGGGACAGTAAAACCGGGGAGCTGTTTTTT. The whole variable domain, remainder taken from reference TRBV5-1 and TRBJ2-2, is KAGVTQTPRYLIKTRGQQVTLSCSPISGHRSVSWYQQTPGQGLQFLFEYFSETQRNKGNFPGRFSGRQFSNSRSEMNVSTLELGDSALYLCASGNRDSKTGELFFGEGSRLTVL.